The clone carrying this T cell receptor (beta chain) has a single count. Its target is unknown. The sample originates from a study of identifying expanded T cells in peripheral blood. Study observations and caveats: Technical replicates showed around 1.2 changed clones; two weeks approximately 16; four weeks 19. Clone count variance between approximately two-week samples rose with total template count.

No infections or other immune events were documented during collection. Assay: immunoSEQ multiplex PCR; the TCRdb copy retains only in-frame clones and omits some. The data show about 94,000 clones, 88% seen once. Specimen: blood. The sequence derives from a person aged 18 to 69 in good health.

The CDR3 DNA reads as TGTGCCAGCAGTGGTAGGACTAGGGACAGGGACCGCGTCCTGACTTTC. Protein: CASSGRTRDRDRVLTF. The gene calls are TRBV2 and TRBJ2-6; TRBD1 agrees at 9 bases. Losses at the gene ends were 4 bases for V and 12 bases for J; bases not matched to a gene: 13. The V gene's germline CDR1 is SNHLY and CDR2 FYNNEI. This CDR3 has 16 residues.